One sample yielded the 5 T cell receptor beta chains listed below, sequenced in a study of shared clonotypes between healthy human individuals. As defined, naive CD8 cells were CD45RO-negative and positively selected for CCR7, with terminally differentiated effector memory CD45RA+ cells excluded. Profiling relied on immunoSEQ multiplex PCR, and the TCRdb table lists in-frame clones only, not all of them. The sample lists about 2 million clones, 85% to 95% occurring once. The sequenced sample was naive CD8+ T cells sorted from blood. The receptors stem from a man aged 18 to 30 in good health.

The rearrangement uses TRBV4-2 and TRBJ2-2; TRBD1 matches at 8 bases. Germline V gene data show CDR1 as LGHNA and CDR2 as YNFKEQ. The CDR3 is made up of 19 amino acids. Germline trimming cut 0 bases from V and 4 bases from J; bases unmatched to any gene: 13. DNA for the CDR3: TGTGCCAGCAGCCAAGATCTCTTGGGACAGGAGCAGGGCACCGGGGAGCTGTTTTTT. It specifies CASSQDLLGQEQGTGELFF.

The genes are TRBV11-1 and TRBJ1-1; unclear D gene. Germline V gene lookup returns CDR1 SGHAT and CDR2 FQDESV (reference sequence). This CDR3 comprises 12 residues. V was pared by 1 base and J by 5 bases, with 5 bases between. The CDR3 is CASSLVGTEAFF. CDR3 DNA sequence: TGTGCCAGCAGCTTAGTCGGGACTGAAGCTTTCTTT.

The J gene is TRBJ2-7, the V gene TRBV13; 9 bases are shared with TRBD1. The CDR3 consists of 16 residues. Trimming took 3 bases from V and 4 from J; bases not matched to a gene: 10. CDR1 and CDR2 (germline): PRHDT, FYEKMQ (reference sequence). DNA of the CDR3: TGTGCCAGCAGCTTCAGTTTGGGGACAGGGCCTTACGAGCAGTACTTC. Protein product: CASSFSLGTGPYEQYF.

A remark on this clone: The sample holds other DNA sequences that translate to the same CDR3. This chain joins TRBV6-6 and TRBJ2-7; a weak D match, TRBD2 (6 bases). V was trimmed by 2 bases and J by 2 bases, leaving 10 bases between them. There are 14 residues in the CDR3. The germline CDR1 and CDR2 sequences are MNHNY and SVGAGI (reference sequence). In nucleotides, the CDR3 is TGTGCCAGCAGTTACGCCGGGGGACCCTACGAGCAGTACTTC. It yields the protein CASSYAGGPYEQYF.

This chain uses TRBV27 with TRBJ1-1; D is ambiguous. V dropped 3 bases and J dropped 5 bases, with 10 bases sitting between them. The CDR3 is made up of 13 amino acids. Germline V lookup: CDR1 MNHEY, CDR2 SMNVEV (reference sequence). The chain's CDR3 is CASSFTWGTEAFF. Written as DNA, the CDR3 is TGTGCCAGCAGTTTTACCTGGGGAACTGAAGCTTTCTTT.